A single sample is the source of the 12 T cell receptor beta chains below, sequenced in a study of blood T cell repertoires in COVID-19 (TCRdb year 2020). The method was the immunoSEQ multiplex PCR assay. Not all clones reach the TCRdb copy of this immuneACCESS table, which keeps in-frame sequences only. Checked studies attribute under half of the gap to unresolved V genes and leave the rest unexplained. Here the sample has more than 110,000 clones; about four fifths occur a single time. The ten largest make up about 5.5% of the sample. Sequenced: PBMCs or T cells enriched from blood (not recorded which). The origin of the receptors is a middle-aged man with acute COVID-19.

The chain uses TRBV29-1 and TRBJ2-7, with TRBD2 as a possible D gene (6 bases). The CDR3 consists of 14 residues. The V end was cut by 4 bases, the J end by 4 bases, with 17 bases between. In germline, CDR1 is SQVTM, CDR2 ANQGSEA. CDR3 sequence: CSVVTLRGRYEQYF. CDR3 in DNA: TGCAGCGTTGTGACTCTCCGGGGGAGGTACGAGCAGTACTTC.

The J gene is TRBJ2-7, the V gene TRBV3-1 (or the pseudogene TRBV3-2), with D unclear. This CDR3 has 15 residues. V was pared by 0 bases and J by 0 bases, with 9 bases between. Germline V gene sequence: CDR1 LGHDT, CDR2 YNNKEL (reference sequence). CDR3 coding DNA: TGTGCCAGCAGCCAAGACGTTCGGAGCTCCTACGAGCAGTACTTC. Translating gives CASSQDVRSSYEQYF.

V is TRBV4-1 and J is TRBJ1-2, with D uncertain. The CDR3 extends over 14 amino acids. Trimming took 4 bases from V and 2 from J, leaving 11 bases between them. From germline, CDR1 is MGHRA and CDR2 YSYEKL. This chain's CDR3 is CASSLETSNYGYTF. CDR3 bases: TGCGCCAGCAGCCTTGAGACAAGCAACTATGGCTACACCTTC.

This clone was seen only once. V and J are TRBV7-2 and TRBJ2-1; D remains unclear. This CDR3 spans 16 amino acids. Per the germline V gene, CDR1 is SGHTA and CDR2 is FQGNSA. The V end was cut by 3 bases, the J end by 0 bases, with 12 bases between. For the CDR3, the DNA is TGTGCCAGCAGCTTTTCTCTCTCTAGCTCCTACAATGAGCAGTTCTTC. The encoded protein is CASSFSLSSSYNEQFF.

The rearrangement joins TRBV19 to TRBJ2-5; TRBD1 matches at 9 bases. Looked up from germline, CDR1 is LNHDA and CDR2 is SQIVND (reference sequence). Germline trimming cut 5 bases from V and 7 bases from J; bases unmatched to any gene: 8. This CDR3 spans 14 amino acids. The chain's CDR3 is CASSRGRDRATQYF. The DNA for the CDR3 is TGTGCCAGTAGTCGCGGTCGGGACAGGGCGACCCAGTACTTC.

The chain recombines TRBV10-2 with TRBJ1-3; D might be TRBD1 (5 bases). The CDR3 is 16 residues long. V lost 6 bases and J 0 bases, leaving 15 bases between the germline ends. In germline, CDR1 is WSHSY, CDR2 SAAADI. As DNA, the CDR3 is TGCGCCAGCAGCGGACACCTGATGAGCTCTGGAAACACCATATATTTT. Amino acids: CASSGHLMSSGNTIYF.

V is TRBV11-3 and J is TRBJ2-3; 7 bases map to TRBD1. Germline CDR1 SGHNT, CDR2 YENEEA. Trimming removed 2 bases from V and 5 bases from J; junction bases left unmatched: 10. CDR3 length equals 16 residues. CDR3 bases: TGTGCCAGCAGCTTAAATTCTGGCAGGGGGATAGATACGCAGTATTTT. This encodes CASSLNSGRGIDTQYF. Variable domain in full (rest from reference TRBV11-3 and TRBJ2-3): EAGVVQSPRYKIIEKKQPVAFWCNPISGHNTLYWYLQNLGQGPELLIRYENEEAVDDSQLPKDRFSAERLKGVDSTLKIQPAELGDSAVYLCASSLNSGRGIDTQYFGPGTRLTVL.

V is TRBV7-9 and J is TRBJ2-7; tentative D call: TRBD1 (5 bases). V shed 1 base and J shed 5 bases, with 6 bases lying between them. Per germline, CDR1 SEHNR and CDR2 FQNEAQ (reference sequence). This CDR3 has 12 residues. The CDR3 here is CASSLGGHEQYF. The CDR3 region has the DNA TGTGCCAGCAGCTTAGGGGGCCACGAGCAGTACTTC.

The rearrangement links TRBV6-2 or TRBV6-3 to TRBJ1-1; 8 bases agree with TRBD1. CDR1 and CDR2 from the germline V gene are MNHEY and SVGEGT. V shed 6 bases and J 0 bases; nucleotides not matched to a gene: 6. CDR3 length: 15 residues. The CDR3 sequence: CASSPLQGVNTEAFF. In DNA, the CDR3 is TGTGCCAGCAGCCCCCTACAGGGGGTGAACACTGAAGCTTTCTTT.

The gene calls are TRBV18 and TRBJ1-1; possibly TRBD1 for D (5 bases). This CDR3 region has 14 residues. The germline CDR1 and CDR2 sequences are KGHSH and LQKENI. The V gene lost 3 bases and the J gene lost 2 bases, with 10 bases spanning the gap. In nucleotides, the CDR3 is TGTGCCAGCTCACCGCGGGGGTCTAACACTGAAGCTTTCTTT. Amino acid sequence: CASSPRGSNTEAFF. The variable domain in full, completed from reference TRBV18 and TRBJ1-1, reads NAGVMQNPRHLVRRRGQEARLRCSPMKGHSHVYWYRQLPEEGLKFMVYLQKENIIDESGMPKERFSAEFPKEGPSILRIQQVVRGDSAAYFCASSPRGSNTEAFFGQGTRLTVV.

J is TRBJ1-1 and V is TRBV5-5; TRBD1 aligns across 8 bases. CDR1 and CDR2 (germline): SGHKS, YYEKEE (reference sequence). After removal of 4 bases from V and 0 bases from J, the junction contained 2 bases not matched to a gene. The CDR3 sequence is 14 residues long. CDR3 nucleotide sequence: TGTGCCAGCAGCCGACAGGGGATGAACACTGAAGCTTTCTTT. Protein sequence: CASSRQGMNTEAFF.

The V call is TRBV28, the J call TRBJ1-1; the D gene is possibly TRBD1 (5 bases). This CDR3 region has 14 residues. Germline lookup yields CDR1 MDHEN and CDR2 SYDVKM. V gave up 2 bases and J gave up 3 bases, with 10 bases separating them. In DNA, the CDR3 is TGTGCCAGCAGTTTAAGGGGTAGGGACACTGAAGCTTTCTTT. Protein: CASSLRGRDTEAFF.